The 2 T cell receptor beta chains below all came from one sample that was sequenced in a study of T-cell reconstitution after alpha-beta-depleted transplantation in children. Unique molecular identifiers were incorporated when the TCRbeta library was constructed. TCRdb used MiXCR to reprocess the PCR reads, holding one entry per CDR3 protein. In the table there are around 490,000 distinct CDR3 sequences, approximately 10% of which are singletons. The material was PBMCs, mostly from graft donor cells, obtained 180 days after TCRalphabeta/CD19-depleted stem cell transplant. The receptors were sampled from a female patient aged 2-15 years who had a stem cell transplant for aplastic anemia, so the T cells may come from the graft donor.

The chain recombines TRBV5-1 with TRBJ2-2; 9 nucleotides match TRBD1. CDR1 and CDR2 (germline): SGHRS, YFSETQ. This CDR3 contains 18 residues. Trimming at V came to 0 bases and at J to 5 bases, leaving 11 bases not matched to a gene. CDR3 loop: CASSLDRGPFQATGELFF. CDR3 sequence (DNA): TGCGCCAGCAGCTTGGACAGGGGGCCCTTCCAGGCGACCGGGGAGCTGTTTTTT.

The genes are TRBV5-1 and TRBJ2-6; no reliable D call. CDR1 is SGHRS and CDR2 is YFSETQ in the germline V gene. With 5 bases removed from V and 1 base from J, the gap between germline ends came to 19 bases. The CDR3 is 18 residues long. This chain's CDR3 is CASRGSQPAESGANVLTF. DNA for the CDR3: TGCGCCAGCAGGGGCAGCCAACCAGCTGAATCTGGGGCCAACGTCCTGACTTTC.